This is a list of T cell receptor beta chains from one sample in a study of radiotherapy plus CTLA-4 blockade in lung cancer. The protocol was immunoSEQ multiplex PCR, while the TCRdb copy is restricted to in-frame clones and leaves out a portion. The repertoire holds approximately 75,000 clones, with more than 75% as singletons. This specimen was peripheral blood, taken from a patient treated with radiotherapy plus ipilimumab. These receptor sequences come from a human donor with non-small cell lung cancer who had a complete response to radiotherapy plus ipilimumab. CDR3s include the opening cysteine and the closing phenylalanine or tryptophan.

v_call cdr3_length cdr3_aa
TRBV30 13 CAWDLGQGNTIYF
TRBV5-1 14 CASSYDGRDTEAFF
TRBV2 13 CASTQGPVVEAFF
TRBV27 17 CASSIRTSGLSYNEQFF
TRBV5-1 19 CASSLLPGQGAVGNQPQHF
TRBV7-8 13 CASSSQSHQPQHF
TRBV5-1 18 CASSLAVSSSDPADTQYF
TRBV6-5 13 CASSYSSNTEAFF
TRBV5-4 13 CASSLVGTGEAFF
TRBV25-1 16 CASGRGSSSGANVLTF
TRBV27 17 CASHHLEGGGPNTEAFF
TRBV5-6 16 CASSIGGFWRETEQYF
TRBV6-4 14 CASSELVRYYGYTF
TRBV9 14 CASSVGTGPATQYF
TRBV9 16 CASSPFDGTTNEKLFF